This T cell receptor (beta chain) derives from a study of T cell responses to AZD1222 COVID-19 vaccine. Study-level points and caveats: Nearly half of unique spike-specific TCRs reportedly avoided B.1.351 and B.1.1.7 mutated regions. After two AZD1222 doses, spike-specific TCR breadth and depth rose versus day 0.

The CDR3 totals 15 residues. Per germline, CDR1 MDHEN and CDR2 SYDVKM. Germline trimming cut 2 bases from V and 4 bases from J; bases unmatched to any gene: 0. This table comes from immunoSEQ multiplex PCR, and its TCRdb copy is limited to in-frame clones, with some not included. The repertoire holds about 140,000 clones, roughly 87% seen once, with around 1.5% in the top ten. Regarding this clone: Its antigen is not identified.

This receptor was identified in an adult who received the AZD1222 COVID-19 vaccine. V gene TRBV28 combines with J gene TRBJ2-2; the match to TRBD2 covers 11 bases. This material consisted of peripheral blood, taken 28 days after the second AZD1222 dose. CDR3 bases: TGTGCCAGCAGTTTAGGACTAGCGGGCACCGGGGAGCTGTTTTTT. Translation gives CASSLGLAGTGELFF.